A single sample gave rise to the 27 T cell receptor beta chains below, sequenced in a study of cytomegalovirus exposure and HLA in healthy donors. PCR used 60 Vbeta primers and 13 Jbeta primers. Libraries were prepared by immunoSEQ multiplex PCR; TCRdb keeps only in-frame clonotypes and omits some of them. The sample includes some 90,000 clones, approximately 75% of them seen just once. The sample was PBMCs. These receptors were taken from a woman aged 70-85 years in good health and CMV-seropositive.

V gene TRBV6-5 combines with J gene TRBJ2-7, with TRBD1 matching 7 bases. The CDR3 length is 13 residues. The junction had 6 bases not matched to a gene; V was cut back by 4 bases and J by 6 bases. Germline lookup yields CDR1 MNHEY and CDR2 SVGAGI. The CDR3 region is CASSSTGSAEQYF. For the CDR3, the DNA is TGTGCCAGCAGTTCGACAGGGTCGGCCGAGCAGTACTTC.

The chain couples TRBV2 to TRBJ1-6; D remains unclear. V shed 3 bases and J shed 9 bases, with 18 bases lying between them. The CDR3 is 16 residues long. Per germline, CDR1 SNHLY and CDR2 FYNNEI. CDR3 loop: CASSEIGSLSFSPLHF. As DNA, the CDR3 is TGTGCCAGCAGTGAGATTGGGAGTCTTTCATTTTCACCCCTCCACTTT.

The chain carries TRBV27 and TRBJ2-5; D gene uncertain. Germline V gene lookup returns CDR1 MNHEY and CDR2 SMNVEV (reference sequence). The ends were cut back, 8 bases at V and 1 base at J, with 11 bases in the middle. This CDR3 region has 13 residues. The CDR3 bases are TGTGCCAGCTCAGATTACGTCCAAGAGACCCAGTACTTC. Protein product: CASSDYVQETQYF.

The J gene is TRBJ2-1, the V gene TRBV5-6, with D perhaps matching TRBD2 (5 bases). This CDR3 comprises 17 residues. V lost 4 bases to trimming and J lost 0 bases, with 17 bases between them. The germline V gene has CDR1 SGHDT and CDR2 YYEEEE. The CDR3, as DNA: TGTGCCAGCAGCCCCCCGGGAATAGCGACCTCCTACAATGAGCAGTTCTTC. Translating gives CASSPPGIATSYNEQFF.

The gene calls are TRBV11-2 and TRBJ2-2; D not resolved. Trimming pared 1 base from V and 4 bases from J, leaving 10 bases between. Germline CDR1 reads SGHAT; CDR2 reads FQNNGV. The CDR3 runs 15 residues. CDR3 DNA sequence: TGTGCCAGCAGCTTAGGAACAGCCCTCACCGGGGAGCTGTTTTTT. It translates to CASSLGTALTGELFF.

The chain links TRBV14 to TRBJ2-3; no firm D call. Germline-derived CDR1 and CDR2 are SGHDN and FVKESK. This CDR3 region has 14 residues. Trimming removed 3 bases at V and 4 bases at J, with 11 bases between. Here the CDR3 DNA reads TGTGCCAGCAGCCACCTAAGCGAGGCAGATACGCAGTATTTT. This sequence encodes CASSHLSEADTQYF.

The J gene is TRBJ2-7, the V gene TRBV13; possibly TRBD1 for D (6 bases). V was trimmed by 5 bases and J by 1 base, leaving 12 bases between them. CDR1 PRHDT and CDR2 FYEKMQ come from the germline V gene (reference sequence). The CDR3 sequence is 14 residues long. The CDR3 reads CASSPTGMSYEQYF. The DNA of the CDR3 is TGTGCCAGCAGCCCTACAGGGATGTCCTACGAGCAGTACTTC.

The chain is built from TRBV30 and TRBJ1-5, with D maybe TRBD1 (5 bases). The V gene's germline CDR1 is GTSNPN and CDR2 SVGIG (reference sequence). CDR3 length: 13 amino acids. The CDR3 region has the DNA TGTGCGGGACGGCGGGATAGCAATCAGCCCCAGCATTTT. Its translation: CAGRRDSNQPQHF.

J is TRBJ2-7 and V is TRBV2, with 8 bases that match TRBD2. Germline V gene lookup returns CDR1 SNHLY and CDR2 FYNNEI. The V gene end was trimmed by 2 bases and the J gene end by 2 bases; junction bases not matched to a gene: 5. This CDR3 is 15 amino acids long. CDR3 bases: TGTGCCAGCAGTGAAACGGGGGGGTCTGCCTACGAGCAGTACTTC. Translated, it gives CASSETGGSAYEQYF.

The chain is built from TRBV5-1 and TRBJ2-1; 7 nucleotides align to TRBD2. The V gene's germline CDR1 is SGHRS and CDR2 YFSETQ. The CDR3 covers 15 residues. The ends lost 0 bases at V and 2 bases at J; junction bases unmatched: 2. The CDR3 region is CASSLGLAAYNEQFF. The CDR3 DNA reads TGCGCCAGCAGCTTGGGCCTAGCGGCCTACAATGAGCAGTTCTTC.

The chain links TRBV5-1 to TRBJ2-3; TRBD2 might be the D (5 bases). Germline V CDR1 and CDR2: SGHRS, YFSETQ. The ends were cut back, 4 bases at V and 1 base at J, with 10 bases in the middle. The CDR3 is 14 residues long. DNA of the CDR3: TGCGCCAGCAGCCGGTCCGGGGGCACAGATACGCAGTATTTT. This encodes CASSRSGGTDTQYF.

This clone was picked up one time. The chain joins TRBV28 to TRBJ2-2, with 8 bases matching TRBD1. CDR1 is MDHEN, CDR2 SYDVKM, per germline. J was trimmed by 6 bases and V by 6 bases; bases with no gene match: 9. The CDR3 is made up of 15 amino acids. The CDR3: CASRGSRGRAGELFF. The CDR3 nucleotides are TGTGCCAGCAGAGGCAGCAGGGGGCGTGCCGGGGAGCTGTTTTTT.

V gene TRBV27 combines with J gene TRBJ2-7; 7 bases agree with TRBD2. CDR3 length: 19 residues. Germline trimming cut 4 bases from V and 5 bases from J; bases unmatched to any gene: 23. CDR1 MNHEY and CDR2 SMNVEV come from the germline V gene (reference sequence). The CDR3 DNA reads TGTGCCAGCAGTTCGAGGCTGGGGAGGCTAGCGGAGCTCATGGACGAGCAGTACTTC. It encodes CASSSRLGRLAELMDEQYF.

The chain couples TRBV12-5 to TRBJ2-1; D gene uncertain. With 2 bases removed from V and 6 bases from J, the gap between germline ends came to 8 bases. Germline lookup yields CDR1 LGHNT and CDR2 FRNRAP. The CDR3 is 13 residues long. The CDR3 coding sequence is TGTGCTAGTGGTTTGTTTGTGAGCAATGAGCAGTTCTTC. Its translation: CASGLFVSNEQFF.

V and J are TRBV4-1 and TRBJ2-5; the D gene is possibly TRBD1 (5 bases). V was cut by 4 bases and J by 2 bases, with 8 bases left in between. The CDR3 consists of 13 residues. Germline CDR1 reads MGHRA; CDR2 reads YSYEKL. The CDR3 region is CASSRDRQETQYF. CDR3 coding DNA: TGCGCCAGCAGCCGAGACAGACAAGAGACCCAGTACTTC.

Only one count was recorded for this clone. This chain connects TRBV12-5 to TRBJ1-2; D gene uncertain. The V gene's germline CDR1 is LGHNT and CDR2 FRNRAP. V shed 5 bases and J shed 2 bases, with 12 bases lying between them. This CDR3 has 14 amino acids. The CDR3 bases are TGTGCTAGTGGTAACCCGGGGTTCAACTATGGCTACACCTTC. It specifies CASGNPGFNYGYTF.

This rearrangement joins TRBV14 to TRBJ1-6; no clear D gene. Germline V gives CDR1 SGHDN, CDR2 FVKESK. The CDR3 covers 15 residues. Between the trimmed V and J ends, which lost 0 bases and 7 bases, there was a span of 10 bases. CDR3 nucleotides: TGTGCCAGCAGCCAAGATCGGCAGCGAAATTCACCCCTCCACTTT. The encoded protein is CASSQDRQRNSPLHF.

The rearrangement joins TRBV7-2 to TRBJ2-5, with a possible D match to TRBD1 (5 bases). Germline V lookup: CDR1 SGHTA, CDR2 FQGNSA. Trimming took off 7 bases at V and 4 bases at J, with 7 bases between the two ends. This CDR3 is 11 amino acids long. The CDR3 sequence: CASTGLETQYF. The CDR3 DNA follows: TGTGCCAGCACAGGGTTAGAGACCCAGTACTTC.

This chain links TRBV28 with TRBJ2-7, with 11 bases aligning to TRBD2. In germline, CDR1 is MDHEN, CDR2 SYDVKM. This CDR3 is 20 amino acids long. V gave up 2 bases and J gave up 7 bases; unmatched junction bases: 22. The CDR3 spells CASSLGLRGSGRGASEEQYF. In DNA form, the CDR3 reads TGTGCCAGCAGTTTAGGCCTGAGGGGTAGCGGGAGGGGTGCGTCGGAGGAGCAGTACTTC. Full variable domain (missing parts from reference TRBV28 and TRBJ2-7): DVKVTQSSRYLVKRTGEKVFLECVQDMDHENMFWYRQDPGLGLRLIYFSYDVKMKEKGDIPEGYSVSREKKERFSLILESASTNQTSMYLCASSLGLRGSGRGASEEQYFGPGTRLTVT.

J is TRBJ1-5 and V is TRBV7-9; D not certain. V lost 1 base, J lost 1 base, and 5 bases lay in between. This CDR3 has 14 amino acids. The germline V gene has CDR1 SEHNR and CDR2 FQNEAQ (reference sequence). CDR3 sequence: CASSLDRSNQPQHF. The CDR3, as DNA: TGTGCCAGCAGCTTAGACAGAAGCAATCAGCCCCAGCATTTT.

The chain joins TRBV7-2 to TRBJ1-2, with 9 bases aligning to TRBD1. The germline CDR1 and CDR2 sequences are SGHTA and FQGNSA. The J segment lost 3 bases and the V segment lost 4 bases, leaving 6 bases of the junction unmatched. The CDR3 covers 15 residues. CDR3 sequence: CASSSRTGVDYGYTF. CDR3 coding DNA: TGTGCCAGCAGCTCTCGGACAGGGGTCGACTATGGCTACACCTTC.

This clone was counted a few times. The chain combines TRBV12-5 with TRBJ1-5; 9 bases line up with TRBD1. The ends lost 5 bases at V and 1 base at J; junction bases unmatched: 3. The germline gives CDR1 LGHNT, CDR2 FRNRAP. The CDR3 totals 15 residues. CDR3 loop: CASGKGQGSNQPQHF. CDR3 bases: TGTGCTAGTGGTAAGGGACAGGGAAGCAATCAGCCCCAGCATTTT.

This clone is a singleton in its sample. The chain has TRBV5-4 and TRBJ1-2; possibly TRBD1 for D (5 bases). V was shortened by 4 bases and J by 4 bases, with 17 bases between the two germline ends. The CDR3 covers 15 residues. Germline V gene sequence: CDR1 SGHNT, CDR2 YYREEE (reference sequence). CDR3: CASSALGGGPYGYTF. In DNA, the CDR3 is TGTGCCAGCAGCGCCCTCGGGGGAGGGCCCTATGGCTACACCTTC.

This CDR3 is CASSLGPGGVKAKNIQYF. The CDR3 nucleotides are TGTGCCAGCAGCTTGGGGCCGGGGGGGGTGAAGGCCAAAAACATTCAGTACTTC. The chain joins TRBV5-6 to TRBJ2-4, with 8 bases aligning to TRBD2. The germline CDR1 and CDR2 sequences are SGHDT and YYEEEE. The CDR3 has 18 residues. With 0 bases clipped from V and 1 base from J, the junction kept 9 bases outside the gene matches.

The chain recombines TRBV5-1 with TRBJ2-1; D is unclear. CDR3 length: 13 residues. Germline V gene data show CDR1 as SGHRS and CDR2 as YFSETQ. Trimming shortened V by 4 bases and J by 0 bases, and 5 bases separated the two germline ends. CDR3 sequence (DNA): TGCGCCAGCAGCGACTTCTCCTACAATGAGCAGTTCTTC. It encodes CASSDFSYNEQFF.

CDR3 residues: CASSPNTGLRTNEKLFF. For the CDR3, the DNA is TGCGCCAGCAGCCCCAACACAGGGCTTAGAACTAATGAAAAACTGTTTTTT. The chain has TRBV5-1 and TRBJ1-4; possible D gene TRBD1, 6 bases. The CDR3 runs 17 residues. The germline V gene encodes CDR1 SGHRS and CDR2 YFSETQ. The germline V and J ends were trimmed by 4 bases and 1 base, with 17 bases remaining between them.

The chain carries TRBV2 and TRBJ2-7; 14 bases agree with TRBD2. V dropped 7 bases and J dropped 3; count of bases not matched to a gene: 8. Germline CDR1 and CDR2: SNHLY and FYNNEI. The CDR3 extends over 16 amino acids. CDR3 protein: CASTGTSGSKGYEQYF. The DNA for the CDR3 is TGTGCCAGCACCGGGACTAGCGGGAGTAAGGGCTACGAGCAGTACTTC.